This T cell receptor beta chain was observed in a study of cytomegalovirus exposure and HLA in healthy donors. General study results and limits: The investigators catalogued under 200 TCR beta chains as cytomegalovirus-associated. The classifier reportedly diagnosed cytomegalovirus status with high sensitivity and specificity.

V was pared by 1 base and J by 5 bases, with 1 base of the junction left unmatched. The length of the CDR3 is 14 residues. Germline CDR1 and CDR2: LGHNA and YSLEER. Clones were sequenced by immunoSEQ multiplex PCR, and TCRdb holds only the in-frame ones, with some missing. The sample consists of 97,000 or so clones, about 83% of them appearing once. Donors came from a validation cohort of 95 to 150 subjects, distinct from the first 666-subject cohort. On this clone: Its antigen is unidentified.

The specimen was PBMCs. The source is a woman between 25 and 40 years old in good health and CMV-seronegative. The rearrangement links TRBV4-3 to TRBJ2-2; 7 bases agree with TRBD1. CDR3 sequence (DNA): TGCGCCAGCAGCCAAGGACAGGGTACCGGGGAGCTGTTTTTT. Translated, it gives CASSQGQGTGELFF.